These 6 T cell receptor beta chains share one sample of origin, sequenced in a study of OX40 agonist ivuxolimab in advanced cancers. Data came from immunoSEQ multiplex PCR; TCRdb stores just in-frame clones and leaves some out. The profile shows around 22,000 clones, 80% to 90% of them singletons. The starting material was CD4+ or CD8+ T cells sorted from blood, obtained in a trial of the OX40 agonist ivuxolimab. These TCRs come from an adult with an advanced solid tumor such as melanoma, head and neck, liver or kidney cancer.

The chain carries TRBV11-3 and TRBJ1-1, with no clear D. V lost 1 base to trimming and J lost 6 bases, with 9 bases between them. The CDR3 has 13 amino acids. The germline gives CDR1 SGHNT, CDR2 YENEEA. In DNA, the CDR3 is TGTGCCAGCAGCTTAGGGCGTTACCCTGAAGCTTTCTTT. The encoded protein is CASSLGRYPEAFF.

The chain has TRBV27 and TRBJ1-5, with D possibly being TRBD1 (5 bases). Deletions cut 3 bases from V and 4 bases from J, with 7 bases between. The CDR3 spans 13 residues. In germline, CDR1 is MNHEY, CDR2 SMNVEV (reference sequence). In nucleotides, the CDR3 is TGTGCCAGCAGTTTCGGGGCTAATCAGCCCCAGCATTTT. The encoded protein is CASSFGANQPQHF.

This clone was seen a handful of times. The gene calls are TRBV4-1 and TRBJ2-1, with D perhaps given as TRBD1 or TRBD2 (5 bases each). The CDR3 extends over 17 amino acids. The germline gives CDR1 MGHRA, CDR2 YSYEKL. Trimming shortened V by 0 bases and J by 0 bases, and 12 bases separated the two germline ends. CDR3: CASSQEAGTSSYNEQFF. The DNA of the CDR3 is TGCGCCAGCAGCCAAGAGGCAGGGACGAGCTCCTACAATGAGCAGTTCTTC.

The genes are TRBV6-6 and TRBJ2-7, with 7 bases identical to TRBD2. The CDR3 sequence is 14 residues long. Germline trimming cut 2 bases from V and 6 bases from J; bases unmatched to any gene: 7. The germline gives CDR1 MNHNY, CDR2 SVGAGI (reference sequence). For the CDR3, the DNA is TGTGCCAGCAGTTACGGCGGGGAGGGCCTCGAGCAGTACTTC. Translating it yields CASSYGGEGLEQYF.

This sequence joins TRBV5-5 and TRBJ1-1; D perhaps matches TRBD1 (5 bases). Trimming left V 2 bases short and J 1 base short, with 15 bases between. Germline-derived CDR1 and CDR2 are SGHKS and YYEKEE (reference sequence). The CDR3 spans 16 residues. The chain's CDR3 is CASSLRSGYTNTEAFF. The DNA for the CDR3 is TGTGCCAGCAGCTTAAGGTCAGGGTATACGAACACTGAAGCTTTCTTT.

The rearrangement links TRBV19 to TRBJ1-1; the match to TRBD1 covers 7 bases. The CDR3 length is 14 residues. Germline assignment: CDR1 LNHDA and CDR2 SQIVND (reference sequence). The V segment lost 3 bases and the J segment 4 bases; nucleotides outside the gene matches: 5. Here the CDR3 DNA reads TGTGCCAGTAGTATCGGAGGGGGCGGCACTGAAGCTTTCTTT. Encoded protein: CASSIGGGGTEAFF.